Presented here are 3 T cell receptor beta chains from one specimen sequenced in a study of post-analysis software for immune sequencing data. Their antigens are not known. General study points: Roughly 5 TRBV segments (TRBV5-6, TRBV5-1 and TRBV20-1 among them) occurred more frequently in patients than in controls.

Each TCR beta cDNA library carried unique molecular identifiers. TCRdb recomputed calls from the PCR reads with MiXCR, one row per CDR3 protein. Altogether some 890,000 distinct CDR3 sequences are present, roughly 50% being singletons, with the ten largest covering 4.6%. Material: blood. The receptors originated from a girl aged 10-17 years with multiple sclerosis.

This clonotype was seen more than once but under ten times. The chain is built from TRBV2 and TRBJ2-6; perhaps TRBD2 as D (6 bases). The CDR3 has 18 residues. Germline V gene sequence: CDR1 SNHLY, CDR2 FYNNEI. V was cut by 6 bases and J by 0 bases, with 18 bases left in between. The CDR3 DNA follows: TGTGCCAGCAGAGCCGAGGCAGGAGGGAACTCTGGGGCCAACGTCCTGACTTTC. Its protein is CASRAEAGGNSGANVLTF.

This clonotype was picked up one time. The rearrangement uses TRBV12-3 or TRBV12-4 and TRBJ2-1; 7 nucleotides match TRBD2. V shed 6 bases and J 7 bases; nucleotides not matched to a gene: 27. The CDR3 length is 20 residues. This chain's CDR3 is CASRHPPGGSPKRGINEQFF. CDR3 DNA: TGTGCCAGCAGGCACCCCCCAGGCGGGAGCCCAAAGCGAGGCATAAATGAGCAGTTCTTC.

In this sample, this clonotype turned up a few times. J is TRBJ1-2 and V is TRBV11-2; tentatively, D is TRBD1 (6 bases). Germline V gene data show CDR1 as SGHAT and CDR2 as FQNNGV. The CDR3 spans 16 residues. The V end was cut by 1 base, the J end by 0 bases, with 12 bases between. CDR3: CASSLGGGRANYGYTF. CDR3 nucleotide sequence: TGTGCCAGCAGCTTAGGCGGGGGCCGAGCTAACTATGGCTACACCTTC.